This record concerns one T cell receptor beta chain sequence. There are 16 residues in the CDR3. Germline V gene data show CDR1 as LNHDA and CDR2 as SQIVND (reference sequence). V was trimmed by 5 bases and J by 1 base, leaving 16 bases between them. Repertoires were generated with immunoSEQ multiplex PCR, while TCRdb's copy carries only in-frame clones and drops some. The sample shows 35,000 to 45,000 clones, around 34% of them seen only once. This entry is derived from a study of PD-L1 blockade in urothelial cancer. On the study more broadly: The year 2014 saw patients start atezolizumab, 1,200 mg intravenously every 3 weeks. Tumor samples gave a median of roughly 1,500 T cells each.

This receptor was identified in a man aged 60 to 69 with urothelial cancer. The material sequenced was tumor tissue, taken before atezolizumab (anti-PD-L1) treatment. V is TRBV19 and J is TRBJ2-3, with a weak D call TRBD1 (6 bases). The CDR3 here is CASSPRSGAGTDTQYF. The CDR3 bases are TGTGCCAGTAGTCCTCGTTCAGGGGCCGGCACAGATACGCAGTATTTT.